The rows below give T cell receptor beta chains drawn from one sample of a study of blood T cells in healthy people across ages. TCRdb reprocessed the 5' RACE reads via MiXCR and lists one record per CDR3 protein. The sample includes about 1,500,000 distinct CDR3 sequences, around 39% of them seen just once. The specimen was blood. These receptors were obtained from a woman between 18 and 30 years old in good health. Each CDR3 is given with its conserved first and last residue. The order of the fields is D gene, V gene, J gene, clone size, CDR3 DNA, CDR3 protein. A D gene is named only where the DNA matches it firmly. Only part of the rows carry a size: once, few, many, or a class if the clone is expanded.

d_gene: TRBD2
v_gene: TRBV4-2
j_gene: TRBJ2-7
abundance: .
CDR3nt: TGTGCCAGCAGCCAAGGATACGGGGGGGCGGGCGAGCAGTACTTC
CDR3aa: CASSQGYGGAGEQYF

d_gene: .
v_gene: TRBV2
j_gene: TRBJ2-7
abundance: few
CDR3nt: TGTGCCAGCAGTGTTGGCAGCGCCTACGAGCAGTACTTC
CDR3aa: CASSVGSAYEQYF

d_gene: .
v_gene: TRBV20-1
j_gene: TRBJ1-2
abundance: few
CDR3nt: TGCAGTGCAGCAAACCCGACCTTGCCGGGTGTCGGCTACACCTTC
CDR3aa: CSAANPTLPGVGYTF

d_gene: .
v_gene: TRBV2
j_gene: TRBJ2-4
abundance: .
CDR3nt: TGTGCCAGCAGTGAGGGTTGGAGCGGAGCCCTAGCCAAAAACATTCAGTACTTC
CDR3aa: CASSEGWSGALAKNIQYF

d_gene: TRBD2
v_gene: TRBV6-1
j_gene: TRBJ2-1
abundance: few
CDR3nt: TGTGCCAGCAGTGAACCCGGACTAGCGGGAGACAATGAGCAGTTCTTC
CDR3aa: CASSEPGLAGDNEQFF

d_gene: .
v_gene: TRBV7-2
j_gene: TRBJ1-2
abundance: few
CDR3nt: TGTGCCAGCAGCTTATCGGCCCTGGGGACGGAATACTATGGCTACACCTTC
CDR3aa: CASSLSALGTEYYGYTF

d_gene: .
v_gene: TRBV25-1
j_gene: TRBJ2-5
abundance: many
CDR3nt: TGTGCCAGCAGTGGAACAGGGCCAATACAGTACTTC
CDR3aa: CASSGTGPIQYF

d_gene: .
v_gene: TRBV7-2
j_gene: TRBJ2-2
abundance: few
CDR3nt: TGTGCCAGCAGCGGCACAAACACCGGGGAGCTGTTTTTT
CDR3aa: CASSGTNTGELFF

d_gene: TRBD1
v_gene: TRBV27
j_gene: TRBJ2-1
abundance: .
CDR3nt: TGTGCCAGCAGTTTGACCGGGACAGGGGTCCATGAGCAGTTCTTC
CDR3aa: CASSLTGTGVHEQFF

d_gene: .
v_gene: TRBV14
j_gene: TRBJ2-3
abundance: .
CDR3nt: TGTGCCAGCAGCCAGCCCCAGGGGAAGGTCACAGATACGCAGTATTTT
CDR3aa: CASSQPQGKVTDTQYF

d_gene: .
v_gene: TRBV6-5
j_gene: TRBJ1-1
abundance: .
CDR3nt: TGTGCCAGCAGCCCGGACGGGGAATACACTGAAGCTTTCTTT
CDR3aa: CASSPDGEYTEAFF

d_gene: .
v_gene: TRBV20-1
j_gene: TRBJ2-5
abundance: .
CDR3nt: TGCACGGGGGCGAAGCCGAACGGGGAGACCCAGTACTTC
CDR3aa: CTGAKPNGETQYF

d_gene: TRBD2
v_gene: TRBV6-1
j_gene: TRBJ2-5
abundance: .
CDR3nt: TGTGCCAGCAGTGTAGGGCGGGGGGGCGATGAGCAGTACTTC
CDR3aa: CASSVGRGGDEQYF